The clone carrying this T cell receptor beta chain was picked up many times. This sample is part of a study of neurological immune-mediated disorders. Time point of the sample: longitudinal time-point 3. MiXCR, run by TCRdb on the 5' RACE reads, gives a single entry per CDR3 protein. The sample includes some 80,000 distinct CDR3 sequences, around 4.5% of them seen just once. Germline-derived CDR1 and CDR2 are SGHKS and YYEKEE (reference sequence). Trimming took 4 bases from V and 0 from J, leaving 14 bases between them. This CDR3 is built from 16 residues. The rearrangement uses TRBV5-5 and TRBJ2-1; no clear D gene. The clonotype comes from a woman aged 60-75 years with multiple sclerosis. Sequencing was done on a sample of PBMCs. DNA for the CDR3: TGTGCCAGCAGCCCGGCCCTAGAACTCTCCTACAATGAGCAGTTCTTC. Protein product: CASSPALELSYNEQFF.